The rows below give T cell receptor beta chains drawn from one sample of a study of monozygotic twins with inflammatory bowel disease. TCRdb re-called the 5' RACE reads and gives one entry per CDR3 protein, without DNA. The sample holds roughly 150,000 distinct CDR3 sequences. Sequenced material: blood. These receptors were collected from a human donor with ulcerative colitis or Crohn's disease, or a healthy co-twin of an affected twin (not recorded which). CDR3s include the opening cysteine and the closing phenylalanine or tryptophan. Fields, in order: V gene, J gene, CDR3 length, CDR3 protein.

>TRBV7-2|TRBJ2-1|14
CASSLASAQDEQYF
>TRBV5-1|TRBJ2-3|16
CASSTGRGGTTDTQYF
>TRBV5-1|TRBJ2-3|14
CASSRDRQVDTQYF
>TRBV15|TRBJ2-7|12
CATSRDTWEQYF
>TRBV18|TRBJ1-2|14
CASSPGRNNYGYTF
>TRBV4-1|TRBJ2-7|12
CASSQVKDEQYF
>TRBV6-1|TRBJ2-7|15
CASTETRQGFYEQYF
>TRBV4-3|TRBJ2-2|15
CASSQDNGPAGELFF
>TRBV6-2/TRBV6-3|TRBJ2-2|16
CASSYGGIVNTGELFF
>TRBV20-1|TRBJ2-7|13
CSARDRDPIGQYF
>TRBV20-1|TRBJ2-2|14
CSARRTTNTGELFF
>TRBV5-1|TRBJ2-7|16
CASSFLGGDSSYEQYF
>TRBV20-1|TRBJ1-4|11
CSAIIREKLFF
>TRBV12-3/TRBV12-4|TRBJ2-1|16
CASSLFRGGSYNEQFF
>TRBV5-4|TRBJ1-2|16
CASSLGGTTHNYGYTF
>TRBV20-1|TRBJ2-1|15
CSASVTGGAFNEQFF
>TRBV7-2|TRBJ1-6|16
CASSLSLSTGISPLHF
>TRBV3-1|TRBJ1-5|12
CASSLRNQPQHF
>TRBV13|TRBJ2-3|16
CASSLERGGLPDTQYF
>TRBV11-3|TRBJ2-1|13
CASSLDRRHEQFF
>TRBV7-9|TRBJ2-1|17
CASSPARLAGTYNEQFF
>TRBV29-1|TRBJ2-1|13
CSVHTGYYNEQFF
>TRBV28|TRBJ2-3|18
CASSPWRTGTFSTDTQYF